The present T cell receptor (beta chain) was sequenced within a study of somatic mutations in cytotoxic T cells in rheumatoid arthritis. Regarding the study as a whole: Rheumatoid arthritis patients were compared with age-matched healthy controls, and their CD8+ T-cell clonality did not differ significantly. In rheumatoid arthritis patients, unlike healthy controls, CD8+ clonality rose with age. The study found that the largest CD8+ clone exceeded 20% of CD8+ cells in about an eighth of the roughly 65 patients.

For this clone: Its antigen is unknown.

After CD4+ and CD8+ cells were isolated by positive magnetic bead selection, their purity was checked by flow cytometry. Clones were sequenced by immunoSEQ multiplex PCR, and TCRdb holds only the in-frame ones, with some missing. In the table there are 30,000 to 45,000 clones, under 85% of which are singletons. The V end was cut by 0 bases, the J end by 0 bases, with 7 bases between. CDR3 size: 15 residues. CDR1 MRHNA and CDR2 SNTAGT come from the germline V gene. Material: CD8+ T cells sorted from blood. This receptor was taken from a man in his forties in good health. The chain has TRBV6-4 and TRBJ2-3, with D perhaps given as TRBD1 or TRBD2 (5 bases each). The CDR3 nucleotides read TGTGCCAGCAGTGACTCTGAGGGGAGCACAGATACGCAGTATTTT. Protein product: CASSDSEGSTDTQYF.